This TCR beta chain was sequenced in a study of cytomegalovirus exposure and HLA in healthy donors. Study-wide findings and caveats: In a later analysis, common viral pathogens appeared linked to several of the most significant clusters.

The PCR was carried out with 60 Vbeta primers and 13 Jbeta primers. Clones were sequenced by immunoSEQ multiplex PCR, and TCRdb holds only the in-frame ones, with some missing. The sample yields 150,000 to 200,000 clones, around 82% seen once. In regard to this clone: Antigen unknown.

The germline V gene has CDR1 SNHLY and CDR2 FYNNEI. The length of the CDR3 is 15 residues. Deletions cut 11 bases from V and 0 bases from J, with 17 bases between. Sequencing was carried out using PBMCs. The receptor was isolated from a male donor in good health and CMV-seronegative. The J gene is TRBJ1-3, the V gene TRBV2; no definite D call. The CDR3 here is CAGKTQTSSGNTIYF. In DNA form, the CDR3 reads TGTGCCGGCAAAACTCAAACCTCCTCTGGAAACACCATATATTTT.